The rows below give T cell receptor beta chains drawn from one sample of a study of T cell repertoires in cytomegalovirus infection. MiXCR was run by TCRdb on the reads, yielding one entry per CDR3 protein. The sample holds under 150,000 distinct CDR3 sequences, about 24% seen once. These receptors' antigens are unknown. Specimen: PBMCs, sequenced either directly or after in vitro stimulation (not recorded which). The receptors derive from a human donor in good health (CMV status not recorded). Some clones in this sample may be carry-over from other donors' samples. CDR3s include the opening cysteine and the closing phenylalanine or tryptophan. Each record gives: D gene, clone size, V gene, J gene, CDR3 protein, CDR3 DNA. D genes are given only for firm matches. Clone size is not always given. Where it is, it says once, few, many or a class for expanded clones.

>NA|NA|TRBV4-3|TRBJ1-1
CASSQKEGQETEAFF
TGCGCCAGCAGCCAAAAAGAGGGGCAAGAGACTGAAGCTTTCTTT
>TRBD2|NA|TRBV7-2|TRBJ2-2
CASSFHLAVNTGELFF
TGTGCCAGCAGCTTCCATCTAGCGGTTAACACCGGGGAGCTGTTTTTT
>NA|NA|TRBV20-1|TRBJ2-7
CSARGNLINEQYF
TGCAGTGCTAGAGGAAACTTAATCAACGAGCAGTACTTC
>NA|NA|TRBV24-1|TRBJ2-1
CATSDLFLTPFGGAYNEQFF
TGTGCCACCAGTGATTTGTTTCTTACCCCCTTCGGCGGGGCTTACAATGAGCAGTTCTTC
>TRBD1|NA|TRBV6-5|TRBJ1-2
CASSPGTGAINYGYTF
TGTGCCAGCAGTCCCGGGACAGGGGCGATTAACTATGGCTACACCTTC
>TRBD1|many|TRBV7-2|TRBJ2-1
CASSFGTGYNEQFF
TGTGCCAGCAGCTTCGGGACAGGTTACAATGAGCAGTTCTTC
>NA|many|TRBV7-2|TRBJ1-1
CASSLAVEGSAFF
TGTGCCAGCAGCTTAGCGGTTGAGGGGAGCGCTTTCTTT
>NA|many|TRBV19|TRBJ2-1
CASSIGASSYNEQFF
TGTGCCAGTAGTATAGGAGCTAGCTCCTACAATGAGCAGTTCTTC
>NA|few|TRBV12-3/TRBV12-4|TRBJ1-5
CASSLRGGNQPQHF
TGTGCCAGCAGTTTACGGGGTGGCAATCAGCCCCAGCATTTT
>NA|few|TRBV6-1|TRBJ2-5
CASSEDSGSQETQYF
TGTGCCAGCAGTGAAGACTCAGGGTCCCAAGAGACCCAGTACTTC
>NA|once|TRBV7-9|TRBJ2-3
CASSLDGQLTDTQYF
TGTGCCAGCAGCTTGGACGGGCAGCTCACAGATACGCAGTATTTT
>TRBD2|NA|TRBV5-1|TRBJ2-7
CASSPSTSGRYEQYF
TGCGCCAGCAGCCCCTCGACTAGCGGGAGGTACGAGCAGTACTTC
>TRBD2|many|TRBV6-1|TRBJ2-1
CASRLAGYNEQFF
TGTGCCAGCAGGCTAGCGGGGTACAATGAGCAGTTCTTC
>TRBD2|few|TRBV6-2/TRBV6-3|TRBJ2-1
CASSDPSGRGYEQFF
TGTGCCAGCAGTGACCCTAGCGGGAGGGGGTATGAGCAGTTCTTC
>NA|NA|TRBV7-8|TRBJ2-7
CASSLGTTYEQYF
TGTGCCAGCAGCTTAGGGACAACCTACGAGCAGTACTTC
>TRBD1|NA|TRBV5-4|TRBJ1-1
CASSFPTGRYTEAFF
TGTGCCAGCAGCTTCCCGACAGGGCGATACACTGAAGCTTTCTTT
>NA|NA|TRBV10-3|TRBJ2-3
CAISHSTDTQYF
TGTGCCATTAGTCATAGCACAGATACGCAGTATTTT
>NA|NA|TRBV4-1|TRBJ1-5
CASSQEETAFSNQPQHF
TGCGCCAGCAGCCAAGAGGAAACAGCCTTTAGCAATCAGCCCCAGCATTTT
>NA|NA|TRBV4-1|TRBJ2-2
CASSPSRRSYAGELFF
TGCGCCAGCAGCCCCTCTCGGCGCTCGTATGCCGGGGAGCTGTTTTTT
>TRBD2|few|TRBV5-4|TRBJ2-7
CASSGGSGRYEQYF
TGTGCCAGCAGCGGGGGGAGCGGGAGGTACGAGCAGTACTTC
>TRBD2|many|TRBV12-3/TRBV12-4|TRBJ2-3
CASSTQRGSTDTQYF
TGTGCCAGCAGCACGCAGCGGGGCAGCACAGATACGCAGTATTTT
>NA|NA|TRBV12-3/TRBV12-4|TRBJ1-1
CASSTLSWERRAEAFF
TGTGCCAGCAGTACTTTATCTTGGGAACGAAGGGCTGAAGCTTTCTTT
>NA|NA|TRBV20-1|TRBJ2-7
CSARDPRRMSGSYYEQYF
TGCAGTGCTAGAGATCCTCGGAGGATGAGCGGGTCCTACTACGAGCAGTACTTC
>NA|NA|TRBV24-1|TRBJ1-1
CATSDPGSNTEAFF
TGTGCCACCAGTGACCCGGGATCCAACACTGAAGCTTTCTTT
>TRBD2|few|TRBV19|TRBJ2-5
CASSTGLVLQETQYF
TGTGCCAGTAGTACGGGACTAGTTTTACAAGAGACCCAGTACTTC
>NA|few|TRBV4-1|TRBJ1-4
CASSQDPGASDEKLFF
TGCGCCAGCAGCCAAGACCCCGGGGCATCGGATGAAAAACTGTTTTTT
>TRBD1|NA|TRBV6-2/TRBV6-3|TRBJ2-4
CASRLTGSNIQYF
TGTGCCAGCAGGCTGACAGGGTCGAACATTCAGTACTTC
>NA|once|TRBV7-9|TRBJ1-1
CANSLVRGRDTEAFF
TGTGCCAACAGCTTAGTCAGGGGCAGGGATACTGAAGCTTTCTTT
>TRBD2|few|TRBV6-1|TRBJ2-7
CASRNSGFSEQYF
TGTGCCAGCAGAAATAGCGGGTTCAGCGAGCAGTACTTC
>NA|few|TRBV18|TRBJ2-4
CASSPPITVIAKNIQYF
TGTGCCAGCTCACCACCGATAACGGTCATAGCCAAAAACATTCAGTACTTC
>TRBD1|NA|TRBV28|TRBJ2-7
CASSSMTGGISYEQYF
TGTGCCAGCAGTTCGATGACAGGGGGCATATCCTACGAGCAGTACTTC
>NA|many|TRBV19|TRBJ1-1
CASSIPGAARDTEAFF
TGTGCCAGTAGTATACCGGGGGCGGCGAGGGACACTGAAGCTTTCTTT
>TRBD1|NA|TRBV20-1|TRBJ1-2
CSAVDRVNYGYTF
TGCAGTGCTGTTGACAGGGTTAACTATGGCTACACCTTC
>NA|many|TRBV7-6|TRBJ2-1
CASSPGTDFYNEQFF
TGTGCCAGCAGCCCCGGGACTGATTTCTACAATGAGCAGTTCTTC
>NA|NA|TRBV27|TRBJ2-3
CASRDSSTDTQYF
TGTGCCAGCAGGGATTCTAGCACAGATACGCAGTATTTT
>TRBD2|NA|TRBV29-1|TRBJ2-1
CSVRPSGRGDEQFF
TGCAGCGTTCGTCCCAGCGGGAGGGGCGATGAGCAGTTCTTC
>NA|few|TRBV7-2|TRBJ2-1
CASSFALNNEQFF
TGTGCCAGCAGCTTTGCCCTGAACAATGAGCAGTTCTTC
>TRBD1|few|TRBV6-1|TRBJ1-5
CASSSGQVVNQPQHF
TGTGCCAGCAGCTCCGGACAGGTGGTCAATCAGCCCCAGCATTTT
>TRBD2|many|TRBV7-9|TRBJ2-1
CASSLDLAGNSYNEQFF
TGTGCCAGCAGCTTAGACCTAGCGGGAAACTCCTACAATGAGCAGTTCTTC
>NA|many|TRBV28|TRBJ2-3
CASHTLERTDTQYF
TGTGCCAGCCATACTCTAGAACGCACAGATACGCAGTATTTT